A single sample is the source of the 25 T cell receptor beta chains below, sequenced in a study of Graves' ophthalmopathy and Graves' hyperthyroidism. Amplification from RNA transcripts yielded the TCR beta CDR3 regions. In the first round, RT-PCR was carried out with HTBI primers, and a multiplex PCR formed the second round. Each CDR3 protein gets one entry after TCRdb re-called the multiplex PCR reads with MiXCR. The sample has 600,000 to 700,000 distinct CDR3 sequences; under 50% are singletons. The sequenced sample consisted of peripheral blood. The receptor source for this set is an adult man with Graves' ophthalmopathy.

The sample holds many counts of this clonotype. As DNA, the CDR3 is TGTGCCAGCAGCGTAGAAGGGGACGAAGCTTTCTTT. Protein: CASSVEGDEAFF. This sequence joins TRBV9 and TRBJ1-1, with D perhaps matching TRBD1 (5 bases). Trimming removed 0 bases at V and 8 bases at J, with 8 bases between. This CDR3 region has 12 residues. Per the germline V gene, CDR1 is SGDLS and CDR2 is YYNGEE. Full variable domain (missing parts from reference TRBV9 and TRBJ1-1): DSGVTQTPKHLITATGQRVTLRCSPRSGDLSVYWYQQSLDQGLQFLIQYYNGEERAKGNILERFSAQQFPDLHSELNLSSLELGDSALYFCASSVEGDEAFFGQGTRLTVV.

This clonotype was counted at least ten times. This chain connects TRBV14 to TRBJ1-1; D is ambiguous. There are 11 residues in the CDR3. Per the germline V gene, CDR1 is SGHDN and CDR2 is FVKESK. Trimming removed 6 bases at V and 7 bases at J, with 9 bases between. The CDR3 DNA reads as TGTGCCAGCAGTCTAAAACTTGAAGCTTTCTTT. The encoded protein is CASSLKLEAFF.

This clonotype showed up many times. This chain connects TRBV25-1 to TRBJ1-4; 8 nucleotides align to TRBD1. V lost 5 bases, J lost 6 bases, and 11 bases stayed unmatched. The germline V gene encodes CDR1 MGHDK and CDR2 SYGVNS. The CDR3 extends over 16 amino acids. The DNA of the CDR3 is TGTGCCAGCAGTTTCCTTACGACAGGGGTCCATGAAAAACTGTTTTTT. It encodes CASSFLTTGVHEKLFF.

This clonotype was counted between two and nine times. The gene calls are TRBV6-5 and TRBJ2-5; D is unresolved. Germline CDR1 is MNHEY and CDR2 is SVGAGI. This CDR3 contains 14 residues. Trimming removed 2 bases from V and 1 base from J, with 8 bases in between. The CDR3 DNA reads TGTGCCAGCAGTTACAGGGCAGGCCAAGAGACCCAGTACTTC. Protein: CASSYRAGQETQYF.

V gene TRBV6-1 combines with J gene TRBJ2-7; TRBD2 aligns across 10 bases. V gave up 3 bases and J gave up 3 bases; unmatched junction bases: 8. CDR1 and CDR2 from the germline V gene are MNHNS and SASEGT. CDR3 size: 16 residues. This CDR3 is CASSDPLASGSYEQYF. The CDR3 nucleotides read TGTGCCAGCAGTGACCCACTTGCTAGCGGGAGCTACGAGCAGTACTTC.

As for this clonotype: Since no conserved phenylalanine or tryptophan closes the CDR3, a read error is the likely cause. The rearrangement links TRBV29-1 to TRBJ2-2, with D unresolved. This CDR3 region has 12 residues. Looked up from germline, CDR1 is SQVTM and CDR2 is ANQGSEA. V was trimmed by 8 bases and J by 5 bases, leaving 12 bases between them. The CDR3: CSSRGSTGELFL. The CDR3 nucleotides read TGCAGCTCCCGCGGCAGTACCGGGGAGCTGTTTCTT.

This clonotype was seen at least ten times. This rearrangement joins TRBV7-3 to TRBJ2-5, with TRBD2 matching over 7 bases. The CDR3 totals 16 residues. CDR1 is SGHTA and CDR2 is FQGTGA in the germline V gene. J gave up 2 bases and V 5 bases, and 11 bases lay outside the gene matches. DNA for the CDR3: TGTGCCAGCAGCCTAGGAGGGGCTAGCGGACAAGAGACCCAGTACTTC. This translates into CASSLGGASGQETQYF.

This clonotype was counted once. The chain couples TRBV7-9 to TRBJ1-5, with a weak D call TRBD1 (6 bases). V was shortened by 4 bases and J by 0 bases, with 10 bases between the two germline ends. Germline CDR1 reads SEHNR; CDR2 reads FQNEAQ (reference sequence). CDR3 size: 15 residues. CDR3: CASSSNRDSNQPQHF. The DNA of the CDR3 is TGTGCCAGCAGCTCGAACAGGGATAGCAATCAGCCCCAGCATTTT.

This clonotype was counted ten times or more. This sequence joins TRBV11-2 and TRBJ1-1; D is ambiguous. Germline CDR1 is SGHAT and CDR2 is FQNNGV. CDR3 length: 16 residues. Trimming stripped 3 bases from V and 3 bases from J, with 17 bases between. The CDR3 DNA reads as TGTGCCAGCAGCTTTCGGTTAGCTCACCGGGACACTGAAGCTTTCTTT. Amino acid sequence: CASSFRLAHRDTEAFF.

This chain joins TRBV10-3 and TRBJ2-6, with TRBD2 matching over 8 bases. The CDR3 contains 16 residues. Per germline, CDR1 ENHRY and CDR2 SYGVKD. V lost 10 bases to trimming and J lost 0 bases; unmatched junction nucleotides: 8. CDR3 sequence: CASDGGGLSGANVLTF. In DNA form, the CDR3 reads TGTGCCAGCGATGGCGGGGGGCTCTCTGGGGCCAACGTCCTGACTTTC.

In its sample, this clonotype was seen many times. This chain uses TRBV5-1 with TRBJ2-6, with D maybe TRBD2 (5 bases). Germline V gives CDR1 SGHRS, CDR2 YFSETQ. The CDR3 totals 17 residues. V dropped 0 bases and J dropped 4 bases, with 14 bases sitting between them. The DNA of the CDR3 is TGCGCCAGCAGCTTGGGAGGACTGCGCTTGGGGGCCAACGTCCTGACTTTC. Its protein product is CASSLGGLRLGANVLTF. Drawing the rest from reference TRBV5-1 and TRBJ2-6, the complete variable domain is KAGVTQTPRYLIKTRGQQVTLSCSPISGHRSVSWYQQTPGQGLQFLFEYFSETQRNKGNFPGRFSGRQFSNSRSEMNVSTLELGDSALYLCASSLGGLRLGANVLTFGAGSRLTVL.

In this sample, this clonotype turned up many times. The gene calls are TRBV5-5 and TRBJ1-4; D unresolved. Germline-derived CDR1 and CDR2 are SGHKS and YYEKEE (reference sequence). The CDR3 is made up of 13 amino acids. The V gene lost 4 bases and the J gene lost 10 bases, with 14 bases spanning the gap. CDR3 amino acids: CASSLPPYRKLFF. DNA of the CDR3: TGTGCCAGCAGCCTACCCCCTTACAGAAAACTGTTTTTT. Drawing the rest from reference TRBV5-5 and TRBJ1-4, the complete variable domain is DAGVTQSPTHLIKTRGQQVTLRCSPISGHKSVSWYQQVLGQGPQFIFQYYEKEERGRGNFPDRFSARQFPNYSSELNVNALLLGDSALYLCASSLPPYRKLFFGSGTQLSVL.

The chain recombines TRBV7-9 with TRBJ2-5, with 8 bases matching TRBD2. V shed 6 bases, J shed 6 bases, and the junction held 6 bases outside the gene matches. CDR1 and CDR2 from the germline V gene are SEHNR and FQNEAQ (reference sequence). This CDR3 is built from 13 residues. The CDR3 reads CASSVRGGKTQYF. CDR3 DNA sequence: TGTGCCAGCAGTGTACGGGGGGGGAAGACCCAGTACTTC.

This clonotype showed up just a few times. The V gene is TRBV3-1, the J gene TRBJ2-2; 12 bases are shared with TRBD2. Germline-derived CDR1 and CDR2 are LGHDT and YNNKEL (reference sequence). Germline trimming cut 6 bases from V and 6 bases from J; bases unmatched to any gene: 5. The CDR3 is made up of 15 amino acids. Here the CDR3 reads CASSELAGGSGELFF. CDR3 nucleotides: TGTGCCAGCAGTGAACTAGCGGGAGGATCCGGGGAGCTGTTTTTT. The full variable domain, with the rest looked up from reference TRBV3-1 and TRBJ2-2, is DTAVSQTPKYLVTQMGNDKSIKCEQNLGHDTMYWYKQDSKKFLKIMFSYNNKELIINETVPNRFSPKSPDKAHLNLHINSLELGDSAVYFCASSELAGGSGELFFGEGSRLTVL.

This clonotype was seen ten or more times. The chain employs TRBV7-2 and TRBJ2-7, with a weak D call TRBD1 (6 bases). CDR1 SGHTA and CDR2 FQGNSA come from the germline V gene. The CDR3 runs to 14 residues. Trimming removed 1 base at V and 3 bases at J, with 10 bases between. The CDR3 DNA is TGTGCCAGCAGCTTAGGACAGGTGAACTACGAGCAGTACTTC. Translated, it gives CASSLGQVNYEQYF.

This clonotype was counted ten times or more. V gene TRBV29-1 combines with J gene TRBJ1-1, with D possibly TRBD1 on 5 matching bases. The V and J ends lost 4 bases and 10 bases respectively, with 16 bases between them. Looked up from germline, CDR1 is SQVTM and CDR2 is ANQGSEA. The CDR3 is 12 residues long. CDR3 residues: CSVGQGPFGAFF. CDR3 nucleotide sequence: TGCAGCGTTGGCCAGGGTCCATTTGGAGCTTTCTTT.

The CDR3 spells CATSKLGTGGLEQYF. In DNA form, the CDR3 reads TGTGCCACCAGCAAACTCGGGACAGGGGGGCTCGAGCAGTACTTC. V usage is TRBV15 and J usage is TRBJ2-7, with 11 bases identical to TRBD1. V gave up 4 bases and J gave up 6 bases; unmatched junction bases: 8. CDR3 size: 15 residues. Germline CDR1 is LNHNV and CDR2 is YYDKDF (reference sequence). Full variable domain (remainder filled in from reference TRBV15 and TRBJ2-7): DAMVIQNPRYQVTQFGKPVTLSCSQTLNHNVMYWYQQKSSQAPKLLFHYYDKDFNNEADTPDNFQSRRPNTSFCFLDIRSPGLGDTAMYLCATSKLGTGGLEQYFGPGTRLTVT.

The chain couples TRBV12-3 or TRBV12-4 to TRBJ1-4, with 12 bases aligning to TRBD1. This CDR3 is built from 16 residues. V lost 5 bases to trimming and J lost 8 bases; unmatched junction nucleotides: 9. CDR3 region: CASSPGTGGSREKLFF. CDR3 nucleotides: TGTGCCAGCAGTCCCGGGACAGGGGGCTCTAGAGAAAAACTGTTTTTT.

This clonotype was recorded many times. V usage is TRBV9 and J usage is TRBJ1-4; the D gene is possibly TRBD1 (6 bases). Germline CDR1 and CDR2: SGDLS and YYNGEE. Trimming stripped 0 bases from V and 8 bases from J, with 14 bases between. This CDR3 is built from 15 residues. CDR3 DNA sequence: TGTGCCAGCAGCGTAGGTGGGGGCGTCGAAGAAAAACTGTTTTTT. Its translation is CASSVGGGVEEKLFF.

This clonotype was detected ten times or more. The J gene is TRBJ2-7, the V gene TRBV7-9; TRBD2 agrees at 9 bases. The CDR3 covers 15 residues. The V segment lost 6 bases and the J segment 0 bases; nucleotides outside the gene matches: 6. Germline loops: CDR1 SEHNR, CDR2 FQNEAQ (reference sequence). The CDR3 region has the DNA TGTGCCAGCAGTGGGACTAGCTATCGCTCCTACGAGCAGTACTTC. This gives the protein CASSGTSYRSYEQYF.

About this clonotype: Just one base apart from a much larger clone, this may be a read error. This chain uses TRBV7-9 with TRBJ1-4; D gene unclear. CDR1 and CDR2 from the germline V gene are SEHNR and FQNEAQ (reference sequence). Trimming took off 1 base at V and 6 bases at J, with 9 bases between the two ends. The CDR3 loop spans 14 amino acids. CDR3 sequence (DNA): TGTGCCAGCAGCTTAGGCACGAGGGATGAAAAACTGTTTTTT. The encoded protein is CASSLGTRDEKLFF.

The chain combines TRBV7-9 with TRBJ2-7, with 10 bases matching TRBD2. Germline CDR1 SEHNR, CDR2 FQNEAQ (reference sequence). CDR3 length: 15 residues. Trimming at V came to 6 bases and at J to 5 bases, leaving 10 bases not matched to a gene. CDR3 residues: CASSLERGGLDEQYF. In DNA form, the CDR3 reads TGTGCCAGCAGTCTTGAGCGGGGGGGCCTGGACGAGCAGTACTTC.

Details on this clonotype: A read error may be the cause here, since a much bigger clone is one base away. The chain recombines TRBV7-1 with TRBJ1-1, with D hard to call. TRBV7-1 falls under the ORF class, with uncertain function. CDR3 length equals 13 residues. The CDR3 here is CASSSGSNTAAFF. The CDR3 DNA sequence: TGTGCCAGCAGCTCGGGATCAAACACTGCAGCTTTCTTT.

This clonotype was recorded a few times. The V call is TRBV9, the J call TRBJ2-7, with D possibly matching TRBD2 (6 bases). V lost 3 bases and J lost 0, with 16 bases in between. This CDR3 region has 16 residues. The germline V gene has CDR1 SGDLS and CDR2 YYNGEE. The DNA of the CDR3 is TGTGCCAGCAGCGGGGGGGTGACATTTGGCTCCTACGAGCAGTACTTC. This encodes CASSGGVTFGSYEQYF.

This clonotype was found many times. This sequence joins TRBV19 and TRBJ2-7; TRBD1 is a possible D gene (6 bases). The CDR3 is 14 residues long. V shed 3 bases and J shed 6 bases, with 15 bases lying between them. Per germline, CDR1 LNHDA and CDR2 SQIVND (reference sequence). CDR3 loop: CASSMGRGSGEQYF. DNA of the CDR3: TGTGCCAGTAGTATGGGCAGGGGCTCTGGCGAGCAGTACTTC.